These 22 T cell receptor beta chains were all obtained from the same sample, sequenced in a study of T cell changes during pregnancy in multiple sclerosis. Profiling relied on immunoSEQ multiplex PCR, and the TCRdb table lists in-frame clones only, not all of them. The sample has some 80,000 clones; roughly 90% are singletons. The sample here was peripheral blood, taken in the first trimester of pregnancy. Receptors originate from a female donor in good health, enrolled as a control in a pregnancy study.

This chain connects TRBV10-3 to TRBJ1-1; 7 positions agree with TRBD1. V lost 4 bases and J lost 3; bases outside the gene matches: 5. Germline CDR1 reads ENHRY; CDR2 reads SYGVKD. The CDR3 length is 14 residues. The CDR3 nucleotides read TGTGCCATCAGTGGCGGGACAGTTGACACTGAAGCTTTCTTT. Its protein is CAISGGTVDTEAFF.

This chain joins TRBV6-5 and TRBJ2-7; D not certain. The CDR3 has 14 amino acids. Germline assignment: CDR1 MNHEY and CDR2 SVGAGI. The V gene lost 4 bases and the J gene lost 0 bases, with 10 bases spanning the gap. CDR3 in amino acids: CASSSSLSSYEQYF. CDR3 in DNA: TGTGCCAGCAGTTCCTCACTTAGCTCCTACGAGCAGTACTTC.

The chain recombines TRBV7-9 with TRBJ2-3; TRBD2 might be the D (6 bases). Per the germline V gene, CDR1 is SEHNR and CDR2 is FQNEAQ (reference sequence). The CDR3 consists of 17 residues. Trimming took 4 bases from V and 2 from J, leaving 19 bases between them. For the CDR3, the DNA is TGTGCCAGCAGCTACCAGTTAACTAGCTTCCTCACAGATACGCAGTATTTT. It yields the protein CASSYQLTSFLTDTQYF.

The chain combines TRBV29-1 with TRBJ2-1; 7 bases line up with TRBD1. There are 13 residues in the CDR3. CDR1 and CDR2 from the germline V gene are SQVTM and ANQGSEA. V was clipped by 5 bases and J by 5 bases; unmatched bases: 6. CDR3 bases: TGCAGCGTTATCGAAGGGACAGACAATGAGCAGTTCTTC. This gives the protein CSVIEGTDNEQFF.

This CDR3 is CASSYSPRTGPYEQYF. The CDR3, as DNA: TGTGCCAGCAGTTACTCGCCGAGGACAGGGCCCTACGAGCAGTACTTC. V and J are TRBV6-5 and TRBJ2-7; TRBD1 agrees at 8 bases. V was pared by 0 bases and J by 2 bases, with 6 bases of the junction left unmatched. Germline CDR1 MNHEY, CDR2 SVGAGI. The CDR3 runs 16 residues.

This clone was found once. This CDR3 is CASSSLHGVYEQYF. The CDR3 region has the DNA TGTGCCAGCAGCTCACTACACGGAGTTTACGAGCAGTACTTC. The gene calls are TRBV11-2 and TRBJ2-7, with D unresolved. Germline lookup yields CDR1 SGHAT and CDR2 FQNNGV. Trimming took off 4 bases at V and 4 bases at J, with 14 bases between the two ends. This CDR3 is 14 amino acids long.

The chain recombines TRBV29-1 with TRBJ1-1; 8 bases align to TRBD1. Trimming took 6 bases from V and 11 from J; bases not matched to a gene: 11. The length of the CDR3 is 12 residues. Germline V gene sequence: CDR1 SQVTM, CDR2 ANQGSEA. The CDR3 DNA reads as TGCAGCGTAGGGGACAGGTTGCTTCGGGCTTTCTTT. Translation gives CSVGDRLLRAFF. The full variable domain, its missing parts supplied by reference TRBV29-1 and TRBJ1-1, is SAVISQKPSRDICQRGTSLTIQCQVDSQVTMMFWYRQQPGQSLTLIATANQGSEATYESGFVIDKFPISRPNLTFSTLTVSNMSPEDSSIYLCSVGDRLLRAFFGQGTRLTVV.

This rearrangement joins TRBV18 to TRBJ1-2, with D possibly matching TRBD1 (6 bases). V gave up 0 bases and J gave up 8 bases, with 22 bases separating them. CDR1 and CDR2 from the germline V gene are KGHSH and LQKENI. The CDR3 is 17 residues long. The CDR3 loop is CASSPPGFRGGRWGYTF. The CDR3, as DNA: TGTGCCAGCTCACCACCGGGCTTTCGAGGGGGACGCTGGGGCTACACCTTC.

The genes are TRBV7-2 and TRBJ2-7; 9 nucleotides line up with TRBD1. The CDR3 covers 16 residues. Trimming at V came to 0 bases and at J to 2 bases, leaving 5 bases not matched to a gene. The V gene's germline CDR1 is SGHTA and CDR2 FQGNSA. CDR3 coding DNA: TGTGCCAGCAGCTTAGCTTCACAGGGGGCTACCTACGAGCAGTACTTC. Residues: CASSLASQGATYEQYF. Together with reference TRBV7-2 and TRBJ2-7, the CDR3 gives the full variable domain: GAGVSQSPSNKVTEKGKDVELRCDPISGHTALYWYRQSLGQGLEFLIYFQGNSAPDKSGLPSDRFSAERTGGSVSTLTIQRTQQEDSAVYLCASSLASQGATYEQYFGPGTRLTVT.

The V call is TRBV7-2, the J call TRBJ1-5; the D gene is possibly TRBD1 (5 bases). The germline gives CDR1 SGHTA, CDR2 FQGNSA. The germline V and J ends were trimmed by 0 bases and 5 bases, with 14 bases remaining between them. The CDR3 has 16 residues. The CDR3 nucleotides are TGTGCCAGCAGCTTAGCAGCAGGGTTCGATTATCAGCCCCAGCATTTT. As protein: CASSLAAGFDYQPQHF.

This clone was seen once. The chain couples TRBV6-1 to TRBJ1-2; 7 bases line up with TRBD1. Trimming cost V 6 bases and J 0 bases; bases outside gene matches: 4. The CDR3 totals 14 residues. The V gene's germline CDR1 is MNHNS and CDR2 SASEGT. CDR3 sequence reads: CASRAGTANYGYTF. Written as DNA, the CDR3 is TGTGCCAGCAGGGCCGGGACAGCTAACTATGGCTACACCTTC.

The chain combines TRBV5-1 with TRBJ1-1; 10 bases are shared with TRBD1. The CDR3 contains 15 residues. V lost 4 bases, J lost 1 base, and 4 bases stayed unmatched. Germline-derived CDR1 and CDR2 are SGHRS and YFSETQ. The CDR3 sequence: CASSPRQGANTEAFF. The CDR3 region has the DNA TGCGCCAGCAGCCCACGACAGGGGGCGAACACTGAAGCTTTCTTT.

J is TRBJ1-1 and V is TRBV7-2; D not resolved. This CDR3 comprises 13 residues. The V end was cut by 5 bases, the J end by 8 bases, with 15 bases between. Germline V gene data show CDR1 as SGHTA and CDR2 as FQGNSA. CDR3 sequence (DNA): TGTGCCAGCAGCACCCGACCGTCGGAGGAAGCTTTCTTT. Residues: CASSTRPSEEAFF.

This clone came up once. This chain uses TRBV6-1 with TRBJ1-2; no clear D. V gave up 2 bases and J gave up 3 bases, with 13 bases separating them. CDR3 length equals 15 residues. Germline values: CDR1 MNHNS, CDR2 SASEGT. The CDR3 sequence: CASSERGGRDYGYTF. In nucleotides, the CDR3 is TGTGCCAGCAGTGAACGCGGCGGGAGGGACTATGGCTACACCTTC.

In its sample, this clone was seen a few times. The rearrangement joins TRBV7-8 to TRBJ1-5; the D gene is possibly TRBD1 (6 bases). The CDR3 consists of 15 residues. Between the trimmed V and J ends, which lost 6 bases and 4 bases, there was a span of 16 bases. Germline V gene sequence: CDR1 SGHVS, CDR2 FQNEAQ. Here the CDR3 reads CASSLMGGRNQPQHF. CDR3 nucleotide sequence: TGTGCCAGCAGTTTGATGGGGGGGCGGAATCAGCCCCAGCATTTT.

V usage is TRBV7-2 and J usage is TRBJ1-3, with D possibly being TRBD1 (5 bases). Trimming removed 4 bases at V and 4 bases at J, with 14 bases between. The CDR3 has 15 residues. The germline CDR1 and CDR2 sequences are SGHTA and FQGNSA. Here the CDR3 DNA reads TGTGCCAGCAGCTCCAAAGGAGCAGGGGGAAACACCATATATTTT. Its translation: CASSSKGAGGNTIYF.

The chain recombines TRBV5-6 with TRBJ2-3, with D perhaps matching TRBD2 (6 bases). Trimming pared 2 bases from V and 3 bases from J, leaving 19 bases between. The CDR3 totals 17 residues. CDR1 and CDR2 from the germline V gene are SGHDT and YYEEEE. The CDR3 reads CASSLTSGSSRTDTQYF. The DNA of the CDR3 is TGTGCCAGCAGCTTAACCAGCGGGTCTTCGAGGACAGATACGCAGTATTTT.

This rearrangement joins TRBV18 to TRBJ2-7; D is uncertain. The CDR3 runs to 18 residues. CDR1 and CDR2 (germline): KGHSH, LQKENI. V lost 0 bases and J 0 bases, leaving 18 bases between the germline ends. The CDR3 protein is CASSPPSGGALSSYEQYF. CDR3 sequence (DNA): TGTGCCAGCTCACCACCGTCGGGTGGAGCGTTGAGCTCCTACGAGCAGTACTTC.

CDR3 nucleotides: TGCGCCAGCAGTACGTTTCATACAGGGGGCACGACTGAAGCTTTCTTT. The encoded protein is CASSTFHTGGTTEAFF. The gene calls are TRBV10-1 and TRBJ1-1; 9 positions agree with TRBD1. Germline CDR1 WNHNN, CDR2 SYGVQD (reference sequence). The CDR3 is 16 residues long. Trimming removed 5 bases from V and 5 bases from J; junction bases left unmatched: 12.

The chain employs TRBV4-1 and TRBJ1-2, with TRBD1 as a possible D gene (6 bases). In germline, CDR1 is MGHRA, CDR2 YSYEKL. Trimming pared 0 bases from V and 8 bases from J, leaving 10 bases between. The CDR3 extends over 13 amino acids. CDR3 in amino acids: CASSQDTGIGYTF. CDR3 nucleotide sequence: TGCGCCAGCAGCCAAGATACAGGGATCGGCTACACCTTC.

V and J are TRBV11-3 and TRBJ2-3, with D possibly TRBD2 on 6 matching bases. The CDR3 extends over 15 amino acids. V was trimmed by 1 base and J by 0 bases, leaving 8 bases between them. Germline loops: CDR1 SGHNT, CDR2 YENEEA. The CDR3 nucleotides read TGTGCCAGCAGCTTAGGACTAGTTAGCACAGATACGCAGTATTTT. Translating it yields CASSLGLVSTDTQYF.

The rearrangement joins TRBV7-2 to TRBJ2-1, with TRBD2 identical over 8 bases. This CDR3 is 16 amino acids long. Per germline, CDR1 SGHTA and CDR2 FQGNSA. V lost 5 bases and J lost 10; bases outside the gene matches: 16. CDR3 DNA: TGTGCCAGCAGCGAAGTCATAGCGGGAAGAGTACCGGAGCAGTTCTTC. Its protein is CASSEVIAGRVPEQFF.